The rows below give T cell receptor beta chains drawn from one sample of a study of blood T cell repertoires in COVID-19. Profiled with immunoSEQ multiplex PCR; TCRdb holds only in-frame clones, not every one. The table includes about 250,000 clones, around 90% detected once. The sample was peripheral blood. The receptors derive from a man aged 18 to 30 with active or convalescent COVID-19. The CDR3 runs from the conserved cysteine through the conserved F or W. Each record gives: D gene, V gene, clone size, J gene, CDR3 DNA, CDR3 protein. D genes are given only for firm matches. Size is stated for part of the rows, as once, few or many counts, or as a class when the clone is expanded.

d_gene: NA; v_gene: TRBV11-2; abundance: NA; j_gene: TRBJ1-2; CDR3nt: TGTGCCAGCAGCTCCGGGACAAGTGGCCTCTGGGATGGCTACACCTTC; CDR3aa: CASSSGTSGLWDGYTF
d_gene: NA; v_gene: TRBV5-6; abundance: NA; j_gene: TRBJ2-5; CDR3nt: TGTGCCAGCAGCGGACGGACCGGGGTGGAGACCCAGTACTTC; CDR3aa: CASSGRTGVETQYF
d_gene: TRBD1; v_gene: TRBV7-2; abundance: once; j_gene: TRBJ1-3; CDR3nt: TGTGCCAGCAGCTTAGCGGACAGGGACTCTGGAAACACCATATATTTT; CDR3aa: CASSLADRDSGNTIYF
d_gene: NA; v_gene: TRBV6-5; abundance: NA; j_gene: TRBJ2-1; CDR3nt: TGTGCCAGCAGTTACGAGGGTCTGGGCTACAATGAGCAGTTCTTC; CDR3aa: CASSYEGLGYNEQFF
d_gene: NA; v_gene: TRBV3-1/TRBV3-2; abundance: NA; j_gene: TRBJ1-1; CDR3nt: TGTGCCAGCAGCCCATCCAGGGTTCGCACTGAAGCTTTCTTT; CDR3aa: CASSPSRVRTEAFF
d_gene: NA; v_gene: TRBV6-6; abundance: NA; j_gene: TRBJ1-5; CDR3nt: TGTGCCAGCCGAGGATTCGATCAGCCCCAGCATTTT; CDR3aa: CASRGFDQPQHF
d_gene: NA; v_gene: TRBV2; abundance: NA; j_gene: TRBJ2-7; CDR3nt: TGTGCCAGCAATCCCTTGGGGGGAGCCTACGAGCAGTACTTC; CDR3aa: CASNPLGGAYEQYF
d_gene: NA; v_gene: TRBV19; abundance: few; j_gene: TRBJ1-6; CDR3nt: TGTGCCAGTAGGGAGAGCTCCTATAATTCACCCCTCCACTTT; CDR3aa: CASRESSYNSPLHF
d_gene: NA; v_gene: TRBV29-1; abundance: NA; j_gene: TRBJ2-1; CDR3nt: TGCAGCGTTGAGGGCCGCCCGGTTTTCAATGAGCAGTTCTTC; CDR3aa: CSVEGRPVFNEQFF
d_gene: NA; v_gene: TRBV6-2/TRBV6-3; abundance: NA; j_gene: TRBJ1-6; CDR3nt: TGTGCCAGCAGTTACTCCGGGGGCTCCTATAATTCACCCCTCCACTTT; CDR3aa: CASSYSGGSYNSPLHF
d_gene: NA; v_gene: TRBV7-2; abundance: once; j_gene: TRBJ1-1; CDR3nt: TGTGCCAGCAGCTTAGAATCCCTCAGTGAAGCTTTCTTT; CDR3aa: CASSLESLSEAFF
d_gene: TRBD1; v_gene: TRBV19; abundance: NA; j_gene: TRBJ1-1; CDR3nt: TGTGCCAGTAGATCGACAGGGGGCGACGCTGAAGCTTTCTTT; CDR3aa: CASRSTGGDAEAFF
d_gene: NA; v_gene: TRBV6-5; abundance: NA; j_gene: TRBJ2-1; CDR3nt: TGTGCCAGCAGTTACCCGGGGGACGAGCAGTTCTTC; CDR3aa: CASSYPGDEQFF
d_gene: TRBD1; v_gene: TRBV11-2; abundance: NA; j_gene: TRBJ1-2; CDR3nt: TGTGCCAGCAGCCCCCAGACAGGGTATGGCTACACCTTC; CDR3aa: CASSPQTGYGYTF
d_gene: TRBD1; v_gene: TRBV15; abundance: NA; j_gene: TRBJ2-3; CDR3nt: TGTGCCACCAGCTCTCGGGGACAGGGTATTTCAGATACGCAGTATTTT; CDR3aa: CATSSRGQGISDTQYF
d_gene: NA; v_gene: TRBV19; abundance: few; j_gene: TRBJ1-5; CDR3nt: TGTGCCAGTAGTAAGGGGGAATTGGGCAATCAGCCCCAGCATTTT; CDR3aa: CASSKGELGNQPQHF
d_gene: NA; v_gene: TRBV7-9; abundance: NA; j_gene: TRBJ1-4; CDR3nt: TGTGCCAGCAGCTTCGCTCAGACTAATGAAAAACTGTTTTTT; CDR3aa: CASSFAQTNEKLFF
d_gene: NA; v_gene: TRBV5-1; abundance: once; j_gene: TRBJ1-4; CDR3nt: TGCGCCAGCAGCCGCGATGGGCAGTTGGATGAAAAACTGTTTTTT; CDR3aa: CASSRDGQLDEKLFF
d_gene: NA; v_gene: TRBV6-5; abundance: NA; j_gene: TRBJ2-1; CDR3nt: TGTGCCAGCAGTCGAGGGGGCAATGAGCAGTTCTTC; CDR3aa: CASSRGGNEQFF
d_gene: NA; v_gene: TRBV11-2; abundance: NA; j_gene: TRBJ1-1; CDR3nt: TGTGCCAGCACCAAGGGGGGGACTGAAGCTTTCTTT; CDR3aa: CASTKGGTEAFF
d_gene: NA; v_gene: TRBV7-3; abundance: NA; j_gene: TRBJ2-2; CDR3nt: TGTGCCAGCAGCTTAACGCCGGGGGATGTGTCGGGCGGGGAGCTGTTTTTT; CDR3aa: CASSLTPGDVSGGELFF
d_gene: NA; v_gene: TRBV9; abundance: NA; j_gene: TRBJ2-2; CDR3nt: TGTGCCAGCAGCGTAGGTGGCAGGGAGGCCGGGGAGCTGTTTTTT; CDR3aa: CASSVGGREAGELFF
d_gene: TRBD2; v_gene: TRBV27; abundance: once; j_gene: TRBJ2-1; CDR3nt: TGTGCCAGCAGTTTATGGCCTAGCGGGAGGGCTGGCGATGAGCAGTTCTTC; CDR3aa: CASSLWPSGRAGDEQFF
d_gene: NA; v_gene: TRBV5-1; abundance: NA; j_gene: TRBJ2-3; CDR3nt: TGCGCCAGCAGCTTGGACCAGGGTAGTTGGGTCACGCAGTATTTT; CDR3aa: CASSLDQGSWVTQYF
d_gene: NA; v_gene: TRBV7-2; abundance: few; j_gene: TRBJ1-5; CDR3nt: TGTGCCAGCAGCTTAACCCAGGGAGGGACTCAGCCCCAGCATTTT; CDR3aa: CASSLTQGGTQPQHF
d_gene: NA; v_gene: TRBV7-7; abundance: few; j_gene: TRBJ2-5; CDR3nt: TGTGCCAGCAGCTTACTATTGGGGGGCCAAGAGACCCAGTACTTC; CDR3aa: CASSLLLGGQETQYF
d_gene: NA; v_gene: TRBV11-3; abundance: NA; j_gene: TRBJ2-1; CDR3nt: TGTGCCAGCAGCCTCTCGTGGGGAGCTAGCTCCTACAATGAGCAGTTCTTC; CDR3aa: CASSLSWGASSYNEQFF
d_gene: NA; v_gene: TRBV5-4; abundance: once; j_gene: TRBJ2-5; CDR3nt: TGTGCCAGCAGCCCCGGAGAGTACCAAGAGACCCAGTACTTC; CDR3aa: CASSPGEYQETQYF
d_gene: NA; v_gene: TRBV6-1; abundance: NA; j_gene: TRBJ2-2; CDR3nt: TGTGCCAGCAGTGAAATATGGGGGGAGAACACCGGGGAGCTGTTTTTT; CDR3aa: CASSEIWGENTGELFF